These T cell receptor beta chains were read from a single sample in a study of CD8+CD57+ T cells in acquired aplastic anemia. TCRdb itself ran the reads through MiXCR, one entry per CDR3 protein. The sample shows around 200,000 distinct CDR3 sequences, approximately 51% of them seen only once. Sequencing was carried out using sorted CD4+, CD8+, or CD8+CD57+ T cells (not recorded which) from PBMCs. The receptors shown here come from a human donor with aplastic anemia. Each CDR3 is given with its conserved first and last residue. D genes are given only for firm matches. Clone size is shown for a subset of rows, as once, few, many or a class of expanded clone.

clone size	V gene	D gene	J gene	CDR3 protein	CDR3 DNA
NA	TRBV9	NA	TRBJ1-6	CASSVFGEGDSPLHF	TGTGCCAGCAGCGTATTCGGGGAGGGGGATTCACCCCTCCACTTT
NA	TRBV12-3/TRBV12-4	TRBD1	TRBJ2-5	CASSWDRAPRTQYF	TGTGCCAGCAGTTGGGACAGGGCCCCAAGGACCCAGTACTTC
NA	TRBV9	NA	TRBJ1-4	CASSVEKGGLEKLFF	TGTGCCAGCAGCGTAGAGAAGGGTGGCCTGGAAAAACTGTTTTTT
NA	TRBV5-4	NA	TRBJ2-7	CASSQDSGVSEQYF	TGCGCCAGCAGCCAAGATAGTGGGGTTTCGGAGCAGTACTTC
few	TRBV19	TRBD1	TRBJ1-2	CATEDREKNGYTF	TGTGCCACTGAGGACAGGGAAAAGAATGGCTACACCTTC
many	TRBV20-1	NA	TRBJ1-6	CSAIPGGNSPLHF	TGCAGTGCTATCCCTGGGGGTAATTCACCCCTCCACTTT
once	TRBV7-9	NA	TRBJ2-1	CASSLGGSYIDEQFF	TGTGCCAGCAGCTTAGGCGGTTCCTACATCGATGAGCAGTTCTTC
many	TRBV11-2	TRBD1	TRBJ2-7	CASSPRQGAYEQYF	TGTGCCAGCAGCCCGCGACAGGGGGCCTACGAGCAGTACTTC
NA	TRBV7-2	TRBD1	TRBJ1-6	CASSLHGGGDNSPLHF	TGTGCCAGCAGCTTACATGGAGGGGGCGATAATTCACCCCTCCACTTT
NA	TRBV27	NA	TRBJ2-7	CASSPRPDNLYEQYF	TGTGCCAGCAGTCCTCGACCCGACAATCTTTACGAGCAGTACTTC
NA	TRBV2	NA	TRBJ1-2	CASSLKLAGPYGYTF	TGTGCCAGCAGCCTTAAATTGGCAGGCCCCTATGGCTACACCTTC
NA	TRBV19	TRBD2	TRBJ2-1	CASSILAGVYEQFF	TGTGCCAGTAGTATACTAGCGGGAGTTTATGAGCAGTTCTTC
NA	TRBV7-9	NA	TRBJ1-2	CASSLRVQGYTF	TGTGCCAGCAGCTTGCGGGTTCAGGGCTACACCTTC
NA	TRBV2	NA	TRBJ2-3	CARSFRVFSYEQYF	TGTGCCAGGAGTTTCAGGGTATTCAGCTACGAGCAGTATTTT
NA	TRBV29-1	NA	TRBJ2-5	CSVEDLLAPDQETQYF	TGCAGCGTTGAAGATCTCCTAGCTCCCGACCAAGAGACCCAGTACTTC
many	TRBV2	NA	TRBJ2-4	CASSLTGTDPNIQYF	TGTGCCAGCAGTCTTACCGGGACGGACCCAAACATTCAGTACTTC
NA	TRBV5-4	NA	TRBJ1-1	CASSLMPGEAFF	TGTGCCAGCAGCTTAATGCCGGGTGAAGCTTTCTTT
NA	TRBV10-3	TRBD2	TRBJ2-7	CAIRKLAESSYEQYF	TGTGCCATCAGGAAACTAGCGGAAAGCTCCTACGAGCAGTACTTC
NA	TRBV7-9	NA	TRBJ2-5	CASSLGLASWQETQYF	TGTGCCAGCAGCTTAGGGCTAGCCTCGTGGCAAGAGACCCAGTACTTC
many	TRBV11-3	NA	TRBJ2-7	CASSLVPAGLYEQYF	TGTGCCAGCAGCTTAGTTCCAGCGGGTCTTTACGAGCAGTACTTC
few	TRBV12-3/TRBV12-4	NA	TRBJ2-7	CASSLATSRKFYEQYF	TGTGCCAGCAGTTTAGCAACTAGCCGAAAGTTCTACGAGCAGTACTTC
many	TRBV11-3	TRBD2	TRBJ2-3	CASSSLAGDTDTQYF	TGTGCCAGCAGCTCTCTAGCGGGTGATACAGATACGCAGTATTTT
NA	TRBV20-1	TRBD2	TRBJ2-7	CSASGLDAYEQYF	TGCAGTGCCTCGGGACTAGACGCTTACGAGCAGTACTTC
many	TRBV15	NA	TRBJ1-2	CATSRDDWAEWFRYGYTF	TGTGCCACCAGCAGAGATGATTGGGCCGAGTGGTTTCGCTATGGCTACACCTTC
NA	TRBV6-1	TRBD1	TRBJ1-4	CATVRATGITNEKLFF	TGTGCCACCGTGAGGGCGACAGGGATAACTAATGAAAAACTGTTTTTT
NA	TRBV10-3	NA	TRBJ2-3	CAISVMTTSTDTQYF	TGTGCCATCAGTGTTATGACAACAAGCACAGATACGCAGTATTTT
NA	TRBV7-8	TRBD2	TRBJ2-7	CASSLVGTSGYTGEQYF	TGTGCCAGCAGCTTAGTTGGGACTAGCGGGTACACCGGGGAGCAGTACTTC
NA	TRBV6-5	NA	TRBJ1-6	CASSQDGAGDGSPLHF	TGTGCCAGCAGCCAAGATGGGGCAGGGGACGGTTCACCCCTCCACTTT
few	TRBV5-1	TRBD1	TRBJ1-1	CASSLQGRTEALF	TGCGCCAGCAGCCTACAGGGGCGGACTGAAGCTCTCTTT
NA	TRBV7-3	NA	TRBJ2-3	CASSLTRGDTQYF	TGTGCCAGCAGCTTAACGAGGGGTGATACGCAGTATTTT
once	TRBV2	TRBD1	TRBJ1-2	CASSEDSTGGRHYGYTF	TGTGCCAGCAGTGAAGACTCCACAGGGGGGCGTCACTATGGCTACACCTTC
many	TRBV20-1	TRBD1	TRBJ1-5	CSARARTGRNQPQHF	TGCAGTGCTAGAGCCCGGACAGGGCGCAATCAGCCCCAGCATTTT
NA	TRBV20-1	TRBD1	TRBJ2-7	CSAPTGGRPYEQYF	TGCAGTGCCCCGACAGGGGGCCGCCCCTACGAGCAGTACTTC
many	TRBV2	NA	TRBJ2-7	CASSKGGYEQYF	TGTGCCAGCAGTAAAGGGGGTTACGAGCAGTACTTC
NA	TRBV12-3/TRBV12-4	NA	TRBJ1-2	CASRGAGYTF	TGTGCCAGCCGAGGGGCCGGCTACACCTTC
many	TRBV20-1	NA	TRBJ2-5	CSARVIQETQYF	TGCAGTGCTAGAGTCATCCAAGAGACCCAGTACTTC
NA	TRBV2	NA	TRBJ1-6	CASKSENSPLHF	TGTGCCAGCAAGTCAGAGAATTCACCCCTCCACTTT
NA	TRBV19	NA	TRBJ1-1	CASSPPAGAFF	TGTGCCAGTAGTCCCCCGGCCGGAGCTTTCTTT
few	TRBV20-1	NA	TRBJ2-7	CSATLLYEQYF	TGCAGTGCTACCTTGCTCTACGAGCAGTACTTC
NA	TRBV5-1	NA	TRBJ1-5	CASSIGTRDKQPQHF	TGTGCCAGCAGCATAGGAACCCGGGACAAACAGCCCCAGCATTTT